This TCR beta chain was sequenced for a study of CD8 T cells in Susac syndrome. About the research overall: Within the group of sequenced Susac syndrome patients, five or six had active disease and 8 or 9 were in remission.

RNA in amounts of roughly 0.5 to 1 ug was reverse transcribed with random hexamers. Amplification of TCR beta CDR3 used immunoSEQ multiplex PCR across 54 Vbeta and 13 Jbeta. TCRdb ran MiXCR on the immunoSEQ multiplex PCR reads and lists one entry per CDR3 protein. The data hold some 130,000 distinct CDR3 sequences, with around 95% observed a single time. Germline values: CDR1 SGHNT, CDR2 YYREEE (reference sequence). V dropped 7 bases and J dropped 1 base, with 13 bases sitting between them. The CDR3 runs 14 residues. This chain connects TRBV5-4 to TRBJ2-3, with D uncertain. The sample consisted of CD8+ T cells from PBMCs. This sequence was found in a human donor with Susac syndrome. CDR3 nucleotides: TGTGCCAGCGCTTTTGGGCAGGGCACAGATACGCAGTATTTT. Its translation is CASAFGQGTDTQYF.